This T cell receptor (beta chain) was sequenced during a study of blood T cell repertoires in COVID-19. Background on the study: Specimens from acute and convalescent COVID-19 originated in the United States, Italy and Spain. T cells, B-cell-depleted T cells, or PBMCs provided the cDNA or gDNA that served as material.

V lost 4 bases, J lost 2 bases, and 7 bases stayed unmatched. Germline CDR1 reads MNHEY; CDR2 reads SVGAGI. The CDR3 is made up of 16 amino acids. Per the authors' pipeline: Estimation of nucleated cell counts relied on the amplification of reference gene primers. TCRdb's copy holds only in-frame clones and misses some; the assay was immunoSEQ multiplex PCR. From that table come the V and J calls and clone size; the DNA was used to work out D and trimming. The sample carries under 45,000 clones, about 83% recorded once. This chain connects TRBV6-5 to TRBJ2-1; TRBD2 agrees at 8 bases. Sequenced: peripheral blood. The TCR originated in an elderly woman with active or convalescent COVID-19. In DNA, the CDR3 is TGTGCCAGCAGTTCCCTTCGCGGGGGGACCTACAATGAGCAGTTCTTC. Encoded protein: CASSSLRGGTYNEQFF.